This T cell receptor beta chain was sequenced during a study of T cell responses to AZD1222 COVID-19 vaccine. Sequencing was performed with immunoSEQ multiplex PCR; in TCRdb, only in-frame clones are kept and a portion is missing. The sample yields just under 100,000 clones, roughly 84% seen once. The sequencing here drew on peripheral blood, taken on day 0 of AZD1222 vaccination. This TCR came from an adult in good health.

DNA for the CDR3: TGTGCCAGTAGTATCGGGAGCCTTAACTATGGCTACACCTTC. Residues: CASSIGSLNYGYTF. This chain connects TRBV19 to TRBJ1-2; D remains unclear. Germline assignment: CDR1 LNHDA and CDR2 SQIVND (reference sequence). Trimming stripped 3 bases from V and 1 base from J, with 9 bases between. The CDR3 has 14 amino acids.